These 27 T cell receptor beta chains share one sample of origin, sequenced in a study of T cell repertoires in cytomegalovirus infection. TCRdb used MiXCR to reprocess the reads, holding one entry per CDR3 protein. The sample lists 200,000 to 300,000 distinct CDR3 sequences, approximately 9.2% occurring once. The sequenced material came from PBMCs. These receptors originate from a human donor in good health (CMV status not recorded). Some clones in this sample may be carry-over from other donors' samples.

A note on this clonotype: A read error is possible here, since a much larger clone lies one base away. The rearrangement links TRBV10-1 to TRBJ1-3; no definite D call. The CDR3 covers 16 residues. V lost 0 bases to trimming and J lost 3 bases, with 12 bases between them. Germline V gene sequence: CDR1 WNHNN, CDR2 SYGVQD (reference sequence). CDR3 DNA sequence: TGCGCCAGCAGTGAGTCGTCGGCGGCAAGTGGAAACACCATATATTTT. It yields the protein CASSESSAASGNTIYF.

This clonotype was seen only a few times. The J gene is TRBJ2-3, the V gene TRBV4-2; D is undetermined. Germline CDR1 LGHNA, CDR2 YNFKEQ. Trimming shortened V by 0 bases and J by 5 bases, and 6 bases separated the two germline ends. The CDR3 sequence is 13 residues long. CDR3 in DNA: TGTGCCAGCAGCCAAGATGGGCGAGATACGCAGTATTTT. It codes for CASSQDGRDTQYF.

This clonotype was picked up a small number of times. This rearrangement joins TRBV12-3 or TRBV12-4 to TRBJ1-1; the D gene is possibly TRBD1 (6 bases). The CDR3 length is 13 residues. V was pared by 5 bases and J by 5 bases, with 12 bases between. CDR3 region: CASSQKQGTEAFF. CDR3 DNA sequence: TGTGCCAGCAGTCAGAAACAGGGAACTGAAGCTTTCTTT.

At least ten counts were recorded for this clonotype. The rearrangement uses TRBV7-2 and TRBJ1-2; D not resolved. Germline lookup yields CDR1 SGHTA and CDR2 FQGNSA. V shed 1 base and J shed 8 bases, with 11 bases lying between them. This CDR3 is 13 amino acids long. This CDR3 is CASSLDPPGGYTF. The CDR3 DNA sequence: TGTGCCAGCAGCTTAGATCCCCCAGGAGGCTACACCTTC.

This clonotype has a count of ten or more. This chain uses TRBV5-8 with TRBJ1-2; D remains ambiguous. CDR1 SGHTS and CDR2 YDEGEE come from the germline V gene. Trimming stripped 5 bases from V and 4 bases from J, with 6 bases between. The CDR3 is made up of 11 amino acids. The CDR3 loop is CASRNLYGYTF. CDR3 DNA sequence: TGTGCCAGCAGAAACCTCTATGGCTACACCTTC.

This clonotype was observed many times. The gene calls are TRBV6-2 or TRBV6-3 and TRBJ1-4; 10 bases are a match to TRBD1. The CDR3 spans 17 residues. Germline V lookup: CDR1 MNHEY, CDR2 SVGEGT. Trimming took 5 bases from V and 8 from J; bases not matched to a gene: 14. The CDR3 reads CASSTSFDRGREEKLFF. In DNA, the CDR3 is TGTGCCAGCAGTACTTCCTTCGACAGGGGGCGGGAAGAAAAACTGTTTTTT.

This clonotype was recorded many times. The chain couples TRBV7-2 to TRBJ1-1, with TRBD1 as a possible D gene (5 bases). Germline V gene lookup returns CDR1 SGHTA and CDR2 FQGNSA. V gave up 1 base and J gave up 8 bases, with 14 bases separating them. The CDR3 consists of 14 residues. The CDR3 sequence is CASSLGRGTDEAFF. DNA for the CDR3: TGTGCCAGCAGCTTAGGGCGGGGCACCGACGAAGCTTTCTTT. Using reference TRBV7-2 and TRBJ1-1 for the parts outside the CDR3, the full variable domain is GAGVSQSPSNKVTEKGKDVELRCDPISGHTALYWYRQSLGQGLEFLIYFQGNSAPDKSGLPSDRFSAERTGGSVSTLTIQRTQQEDSAVYLCASSLGRGTDEAFFGQGTRLTVV.

This clonotype was detected ten times or more. The gene calls are TRBV6-8 and TRBJ1-1; 9 bases agree with TRBD1. From germline, CDR1 is MNHGY and CDR2 SAAAGT. With 10 bases clipped from V and 1 base from J, the junction kept 7 bases outside the gene matches. The CDR3 sequence is 14 residues long. This CDR3 is CATVQGAGNTEAFF. CDR3 sequence (DNA): TGTGCCACCGTACAGGGGGCAGGGAACACTGAAGCTTTCTTT.

As for this clonotype: A much larger clone lies one base from this, so it may be a read error. The J gene is TRBJ1-3, the V gene TRBV7-4; D uncertain. Trimming took off 2 bases at V and 7 bases at J, with 9 bases between the two ends. The CDR3 extends over 13 amino acids. Germline V CDR1 and CDR2: SGHVT, SQSDAQ. Written as DNA, the CDR3 is TGTGCCAGCAGCTTAAGGTGGGCGAACACCATATATTTT. It translates to CASSLRWANTIYF.

This clonotype was observed at least ten times. V is TRBV20-1 and J is TRBJ2-7, with TRBD1 identical over 8 bases. This CDR3 has 14 residues. The trim removed 5 bases at V and 4 bases at J, leaving 10 bases unmatched. The germline gives CDR1 DFQATT, CDR2 SNEGSKA (reference sequence). DNA of the CDR3: TGCAGTGCTCTACCAGACAGGGGAGAATACGAGCAGTACTTC. Its translation: CSALPDRGEYEQYF.

The chain joins TRBV5-4 to TRBJ2-5; a possible D gene is TRBD2 (6 bases). This CDR3 region has 14 residues. Germline CDR1 reads SGHNT; CDR2 reads YYREEE (reference sequence). Trimming cost V 6 bases and J 2 bases, with 14 bases left between them. The DNA for the CDR3 is TGTGCCAGCAAGAAGTGGGGGACTCAAGAGACCCAGTACTTC. Translated: CASKKWGTQETQYF. The full variable domain, in which reference TRBV5-4 and TRBJ2-5 provide the parts outside the CDR3, is ETGVTQSPTHLIKTRGQQVTLRCSSQSGHNTVSWYQQALGQGPQFIFQYYREEENGRGNFPPRFSGLQFPNYSSELNVNALELDDSALYLCASKKWGTQETQYFGPGTRLLVL.

V is TRBV7-2 and J is TRBJ2-7; D might be TRBD1 (6 bases). Germline-derived CDR1 and CDR2 are SGHTA and FQGNSA. The CDR3 sequence is 14 residues long. This chain's CDR3 is CASGLSRQASEQYV. DNA for the CDR3: TGTGCCAGCGGCTTATCCAGACAGGCGAGCGAGCAGTACGTC.

The chain uses TRBV4-3 and TRBJ2-7; 9 bases map to TRBD2. V lost 1 base to trimming and J lost 0 bases; unmatched junction nucleotides: 16. The CDR3 length is 20 residues. The germline CDR1 and CDR2 sequences are LGHNA and YSLEER. This chain's CDR3 is CASSQVKAGGTKTFSYEQYF. Here the CDR3 DNA reads TGCGCCAGCAGCCAAGTCAAAGCGGGGGGCACTAAAACCTTCTCCTACGAGCAGTACTTC.

This clonotype was found a few times. This sequence joins TRBV7-2 and TRBJ1-2; possible D gene TRBD1, 6 bases. This CDR3 region has 13 residues. Trimming cost V 4 bases and J 7 bases, with 13 bases left between them. Germline V CDR1 and CDR2: SGHTA, FQGNSA. This chain's CDR3 is CASSWQGSGGYTF. The CDR3 DNA sequence: TGTGCCAGCAGCTGGCAGGGGAGCGGTGGCTACACCTTC. Together with reference TRBV7-2 and TRBJ1-2, the CDR3 gives the full variable domain: GAGVSQSPSNKVTEKGKDVELRCDPISGHTALYWYRQSLGQGLEFLIYFQGNSAPDKSGLPSDRFSAERTGGSVSTLTIQRTQQEDSAVYLCASSWQGSGGYTFGSGTRLTVV.

The chain joins TRBV28 to TRBJ1-2, with a possible D match to TRBD1 (5 bases). The V end lost 2 bases, the J end lost 5 bases, and 12 bases lay between the germline ends. Germline V gives CDR1 MDHEN, CDR2 SYDVKM. The CDR3 extends over 14 amino acids. The CDR3 here is CASSLPGGIYGYTF. CDR3 DNA sequence: TGTGCCAGCAGTTTACCCGGGGGGATTTATGGCTACACCTTC.

CDR3 amino acids: CSARESRGRAYEQYF. The CDR3 coding sequence is TGCAGTGCTAGAGAAAGCAGAGGGAGGGCCTACGAGCAGTACTTC. V usage is TRBV20-1 and J usage is TRBJ2-7; the match to TRBD2 covers 7 bases. J was trimmed by 2 bases and V by 0 bases; bases with no gene match: 7. The CDR3 runs 15 residues. The germline V gene has CDR1 DFQATT and CDR2 SNEGSKA (reference sequence).

With respect to this clonotype: A much larger clone is a single base away; this may be a read error. V and J are TRBV12-3 or TRBV12-4 and TRBJ1-5; no reliable D call. The CDR3 totals 12 residues. V was pared by 7 bases and J by 5 bases, with 9 bases between. CDR3 residues: CASTLGYQPQHF. DNA for the CDR3: TGTGCCAGCACCTTGGGGTATCAGCCCCAGCATTTT.

This clonotype was recorded at least ten times. The chain links TRBV7-6 to TRBJ2-7; the D gene could be TRBD1 or TRBD2 (6 bases each). Germline-derived CDR1 and CDR2 are SGHVS and FNYEAQ. This CDR3 spans 16 amino acids. V was pared by 1 base and J by 0 bases, with 13 bases between. The CDR3: CASSLGTAGSSYEQYF. In nucleotides, the CDR3 is TGTGCCAGCAGCTTAGGGACAGCGGGTAGCTCCTACGAGCAGTACTTC.

This clonotype was recorded many times. The rearrangement joins TRBV7-8 to TRBJ2-5; TRBD1 agrees at 8 bases. This CDR3 is 15 amino acids long. CDR1 SGHVS and CDR2 FQNEAQ come from the germline V gene. V lost 0 bases to trimming and J lost 4 bases; unmatched junction nucleotides: 4. Written as DNA, the CDR3 is TGTGCCAGCAGCTTAGCGACAGGGGCGAGAGAGACCCAGTACTTC. Protein sequence: CASSLATGARETQYF.

This clonotype was seen repeatedly, ten times or more. V usage is TRBV7-2 and J usage is TRBJ2-3; TRBD2 matches at 11 bases. V lost 2 bases to trimming and J lost 5 bases; unmatched junction nucleotides: 3. CDR1 is SGHTA, CDR2 FQGNSA, per germline. The CDR3 has 15 amino acids. The CDR3 is CASSLWLAGGDTQYF. The CDR3 region has the DNA TGTGCCAGCAGCTTATGGCTAGCGGGAGGAGATACGCAGTATTTT.

Only a few counts were recorded for this clonotype. The chain has TRBV5-1 and TRBJ1-6, with 7 bases identical to TRBD1. This CDR3 is built from 17 residues. V shed 0 bases, J shed 8 bases, and the junction held 11 bases outside the gene matches. Per germline, CDR1 SGHRS and CDR2 YFSETQ. CDR3 loop: CASSLEGRQGGYSPLHF. The CDR3, as DNA: TGCGCCAGCAGCTTGGAGGGGCGACAGGGAGGTTATTCACCCCTCCACTTT.

The chain is built from TRBV12-3 or TRBV12-4 and TRBJ1-2; 8 bases map to TRBD1. J gave up 8 bases and V 7 bases, and 9 bases lay outside the gene matches. The CDR3 extends over 13 amino acids. CDR3 coding DNA: TGTGCCAGCACCGTCGGACAGGGCTTGGGCTACACCTTC. This sequence encodes CASTVGQGLGYTF.

The sample holds a few counts of this clonotype. V is TRBV20-1 and J is TRBJ2-7; TRBD2 matches 10 bases. J gave up 0 bases and V 3 bases, and 11 bases lay outside the gene matches. Germline V lookup: CDR1 DFQATT, CDR2 SNEGSKA (reference sequence). This CDR3 spans 17 amino acids. CDR3 sequence: CSASGRLAGRGSYEQYF. CDR3 sequence (DNA): TGCAGTGCTAGCGGCAGACTAGCGGGCCGAGGCTCCTACGAGCAGTACTTC.

The rearrangement joins TRBV20-1 to TRBJ2-3; TRBD2 matches 10 bases. The junction had 7 bases not matched to a gene; V was cut back by 3 bases and J by 4 bases. Germline V gene sequence: CDR1 DFQATT, CDR2 SNEGSKA (reference sequence). The CDR3 extends over 15 amino acids. The CDR3 sequence is CSASALAGDSDTQYF. Here the CDR3 DNA reads TGCAGTGCTAGCGCGCTAGCGGGAGATTCAGATACGCAGTATTTT.

This clonotype has just a few counts. This chain connects TRBV29-1 to TRBJ2-2; 7 bases agree with TRBD2. V was clipped by 3 bases and J by 3 bases; unmatched bases: 1. The CDR3 is 13 amino acids. Germline lookup yields CDR1 SQVTM and CDR2 ANQGSEA. The CDR3 reads CSVDSGYTGELFF. The DNA for the CDR3 is TGCAGCGTTGATAGCGGGTACACCGGGGAGCTGTTTTTT.

This clonotype was seen repeatedly, ten times or more. The chain couples TRBV7-2 to TRBJ1-2; perhaps TRBD1 as D (5 bases). The ends were cut back, 2 bases at V and 6 bases at J, with 10 bases in the middle. Germline CDR1 and CDR2: SGHTA and FQGNSA. The CDR3 has 13 amino acids. The CDR3 loop is CASSLRREDGYTF. The CDR3 DNA reads as TGTGCCAGCAGCTTACGCAGGGAGGATGGCTACACCTTC.

This clonotype was counted at least ten times. The gene calls are TRBV12-3 or TRBV12-4 and TRBJ1-3; possible D gene TRBD1, 6 bases. The length of the CDR3 is 17 residues. V lost 0 bases and J 0 bases, leaving 12 bases between the germline ends. The CDR3 sequence: CASSLAGRGSSGNTIYF. CDR3 in DNA: TGTGCCAGCAGTTTAGCAGGCAGGGGAAGCTCTGGAAACACCATATATTTT.